This T cell receptor beta chain was identified in a study of metastatic and nonmetastatic thyroid tumors. Study background: Both malignant and benign thyroid patients supplied peripheral blood and tumor or nodule tissue samples, across which the repertoires of these patients were then compared.

On this clone: Its antigen is unknown. An end of the junction differs from the germline gene, which may be a read error.

The germline gives CDR1 MNHNS, CDR2 SASEGT. CDR3 length: 12 residues. In the authors' methods: Using the CDR3 differences seen across clinicopathological groups, the authors built a distant-metastasis classifier for papillary thyroid cancer, which was meant to discriminate distant-metastatic patients. TCRdb re-processed the PCR reads through MiXCR. These V and J calls rely on TCRdb rather than the paper's analysis. In the table there are about 24,000 clones, roughly 24% of which are singletons. None of the patients had undergone any treatment ahead of thyroid surgery. Study-wide results and limits: Versus benign nodules, malignant thyroid tumors reportedly had significantly higher TCR beta diversity, in blood and tumor.

The sequence was collected from a male donor with papillary thyroid cancer or a benign thyroid nodule (not recorded which). Some clones in this sample may be carry-over from other donors' samples. The sequenced sample was blood. The chain is built from TRBV6-1 and TRBJ2-7; D might be TRBD1 or TRBD2, each matching 6 bases. CDR3 coding DNA: TGTTCCAGTATAGGGGGGCCCCTCGAGCAATACTTC. Protein product: CSSIGGPLEQYF.